This entry lists 25 T cell receptor beta chains sequenced from one sample in a study. MiXCR, run by TCRdb on the RT-PCR reads, gives a single entry per CDR3 protein. The table includes 550,000 to 750,000 distinct CDR3 sequences, around 14% detected once. The sequencing input was memory CD4+ T cells from blood. The receptors originated from a female donor in good health, serving as a healthy control.

This clonotype was recorded a few times. This chain connects TRBV20-1 to TRBJ2-5; D ambiguous. CDR1 is DFQATT, CDR2 SNEGSKA, per germline (reference sequence). The CDR3 spans 11 residues. Trimming cost V 5 bases and J 5 bases, with 9 bases left between them. CDR3 region: CSAFKVETQYF. In DNA, the CDR3 is TGCAGTGCTTTTAAGGTGGAGACCCAGTACTTC.

The table lists this clonotype with a few counts. J is TRBJ2-7 and V is TRBV28, with D perhaps matching TRBD2 (6 bases). This CDR3 contains 14 residues. The V gene lost 3 bases and the J gene lost 7 bases, with 16 bases spanning the gap. Germline CDR1 and CDR2: MDHEN and SYDVKM. DNA of the CDR3: TGTGCCAGCAGTTTGTTAGAGGGAGGATGGGAGCAGTACTTC. It codes for CASSLLEGGWEQYF.

This rearrangement joins TRBV5-1 to TRBJ2-2; 7 nucleotides align to TRBD1. This CDR3 comprises 16 residues. V shed 0 bases and J 5 bases; nucleotides not matched to a gene: 7. CDR1 and CDR2 from the germline V gene are SGHRS and YFSETQ. CDR3 coding DNA: TGCGCCAGCAGCTTGGGATCAGGGGGATGGACCGGGGAGCTGTTTTTT. It encodes CASSLGSGGWTGELFF.

The chain links TRBV5-1 to TRBJ2-5; the D gene could be TRBD1 or TRBD2 (6 bases each). Germline V gives CDR1 SGHRS, CDR2 YFSETQ. The CDR3 contains 15 residues. V was shortened by 3 bases and J by 5 bases, with 17 bases between the two germline ends. The CDR3 bases are TGCGCCAGCAGCTATCTTAGGGGGGACGAGGAGACCCAGTACTTC. The encoded protein is CASSYLRGDEETQYF.

The chain is built from TRBV12-3 or TRBV12-4 and TRBJ1-1, with TRBD1 matching over 7 bases. V shed 5 bases, J shed 3 bases, and the junction held 12 bases outside the gene matches. This CDR3 contains 16 residues. CDR3 sequence reads: CASSKRQGGGDTEAFF. CDR3 sequence (DNA): TGTGCCAGCAGTAAAAGACAGGGAGGAGGTGACACTGAAGCTTTCTTT.

This clonotype came up once. The chain recombines TRBV7-3 with TRBJ2-2; TRBD2 matches 9 bases. The CDR3 contains 17 residues. Germline assignment: CDR1 SGHTA and CDR2 FQGTGA. V lost 1 base to trimming and J lost 5 bases; unmatched junction nucleotides: 8. CDR3 amino acids: CASSLKAGGPETGELFF. CDR3 coding DNA: TGTGCCAGCAGCTTAAAGGCGGGGGGGCCGGAAACCGGGGAGCTGTTTTTT. The complete variable domain, with remaining parts taken from reference TRBV7-3 and TRBJ2-2, reads GAGVSQTPSNKVTEKGKYVELRCDPISGHTALYWYRQSLGQGPEFLIYFQGTGAADDSGLPNDRFFAVRPEGSVSTLKIQRTERGDSAVYLCASSLKAGGPETGELFFGEGSRLTVL.

The genes are TRBV29-1 and TRBJ2-2; 8 bases align to TRBD2. From germline, CDR1 is SQVTM and CDR2 ANQGSEA. This CDR3 comprises 14 residues. J was trimmed by 6 bases and V by 3 bases; bases with no gene match: 6. The CDR3 sequence: CSVDVGRDAGELFF. In DNA, the CDR3 is TGCAGCGTTGACGTCGGGAGGGATGCCGGGGAGCTGTTTTTT.

The chain uses TRBV20-1 and TRBJ2-7; 10 bases fit TRBD1. Germline V gene data show CDR1 as DFQATT and CDR2 as SNEGSKA (reference sequence). CDR3 length: 13 residues. The V and J ends lost 6 bases and 5 bases, in that order; junction bases with no gene match: 7. The CDR3 loop is CSAHPGQGHEQYF. The CDR3 DNA follows: TGCAGTGCACATCCGGGACAGGGGCACGAGCAGTACTTC.

This clonotype was recorded a few times. V gene TRBV5-6 combines with J gene TRBJ2-7, with unresolved D. The germline gives CDR1 SGHDT, CDR2 YYEEEE. The CDR3 has 15 residues. V shed 4 bases and J shed 0 bases, with 14 bases lying between them. The CDR3: CASSMLVTASYEQYF. DNA for the CDR3: TGTGCCAGCAGCATGTTAGTGACCGCCTCCTACGAGCAGTACTTC.

This clonotype occurred a few times. The rearrangement uses TRBV7-2 and TRBJ1-2; tentatively, D is TRBD1 (5 bases). V was shortened by 4 bases and J by 5 bases, with 26 bases between the two germline ends. CDR3 length: 18 residues. Per the germline V gene, CDR1 is SGHTA and CDR2 is FQGNSA. This CDR3 reads CASSYTTRGPQFIYGYTF. CDR3 DNA: TGTGCCAGCAGCTATACTACTCGGGGCCCTCAATTCATTTATGGCTACACCTTC.

This clonotype was seen a handful of times. The chain uses TRBV6-5 and TRBJ2-5; the D call may be TRBD1 or TRBD2 (6 bases each). This CDR3 spans 19 amino acids. Trimming left V 6 bases short and J 4 bases short, with 30 bases between. CDR1 MNHEY and CDR2 SVGAGI come from the germline V gene. CDR3 loop: CASRTRGVRDKERRETQYF. DNA for the CDR3: TGTGCCAGCAGAACTAGGGGGGTCCGGGACAAGGAGCGCCGAGAGACCCAGTACTTC.

This clonotype was seen a handful of times. CDR3 in amino acids: CASSPAGQGFYEQYF. The CDR3 bases are TGTGCCAGCAGCCCGGCGGGACAGGGGTTTTACGAGCAGTACTTC. The V call is TRBV3-1, the J call TRBJ2-7; 10 bases are shared with TRBD1. The germline gives CDR1 LGHDT, CDR2 YNNKEL (reference sequence). This CDR3 region has 15 residues. After removal of 4 bases from V and 4 bases from J, the junction contained 7 bases not matched to a gene.

Ten or more counts support this clonotype. V gene TRBV20-1 combines with J gene TRBJ2-3; TRBD2 matches 10 bases. In germline, CDR1 is DFQATT, CDR2 SNEGSKA (reference sequence). The V segment lost 5 bases and the J segment 2 bases; nucleotides outside the gene matches: 7. The CDR3 length is 15 residues. CDR3 in DNA: TGCAGTGCTGCCGAGCGGGAGGGCCCCACAGATACGCAGTATTTT. It translates to CSAAEREGPTDTQYF.

In its sample, this clonotype was seen many times. The CDR3 DNA sequence: TGTGCCAGCAGCTTAGGGGGGCCGTCCTATGGGACTAGGATTAATTACGAGCAGTACTTC. Protein product: CASSLGGPSYGTRINYEQYF. The V call is TRBV7-2, the J call TRBJ2-7; 8 nucleotides line up with TRBD2. The junction had 21 bases not matched to a gene; V was cut back by 1 base and J by 4 bases. Germline V gene lookup returns CDR1 SGHTA and CDR2 FQGNSA. The CDR3 consists of 20 residues.

The J gene is TRBJ2-1, the V gene TRBV6-2 or TRBV6-3; 14 nucleotides match TRBD2. Germline trimming cut 4 bases from V and 7 bases from J; bases unmatched to any gene: 3. The V gene's germline CDR1 is MNHEY and CDR2 SVGEGT. The CDR3 is 15 residues long. This CDR3 reads CASSFWTSGRNEQFF. The CDR3 DNA follows: TGTGCCAGCAGTTTCTGGACTAGCGGGAGGAATGAGCAGTTCTTC.

This clonotype was seen more than once but under ten times. J is TRBJ1-1 and V is TRBV12-3 or TRBV12-4; D gene uncertain. Trimming cost V 3 bases and J 5 bases, with 22 bases left between them. The CDR3 extends over 17 amino acids. CDR3 sequence: CASSFEGIMFAGTEAFF. CDR3 coding DNA: TGTGCCAGCAGTTTCGAAGGGATTATGTTCGCGGGTACTGAAGCTTTCTTT.

V and J are TRBV7-2 and TRBJ1-5; D gene uncertain. This CDR3 comprises 15 residues. V lost 1 base and J 7 bases, leaving 14 bases between the germline ends. Germline CDR1 reads SGHTA; CDR2 reads FQGNSA. The CDR3 sequence is CASSLDSGGYQPQHF. The CDR3 DNA follows: TGTGCCAGCAGCTTAGACTCAGGAGGGTACCAGCCCCAGCATTTT.

The chain is built from TRBV5-5 and TRBJ2-2, with D perhaps TRBD2 (7 bases). CDR1 is SGHKS, CDR2 YYEKEE, per germline (reference sequence). The CDR3 runs to 16 residues. Trimming cost V 5 bases and J 1 base, with 15 bases left between them. The CDR3 DNA sequence: TGTGCCAGCAGTTTGTGGGGGGGCCTGAACACCGGGGAGCTGTTTTTT. It is translated as CASSLWGGLNTGELFF.

A few counts support this clonotype. The chain recombines TRBV3-1 with TRBJ1-2; possibly TRBD1 for D (6 bases). Germline CDR1 and CDR2: LGHDT and YNNKEL (reference sequence). The CDR3 spans 15 residues. The V end lost 3 bases, the J end lost 0 bases, and 11 bases lay between the germline ends. Written as DNA, the CDR3 is TGTGCCAGCAGCCATGGGACACTAGCTAACTATGGCTACACCTTC. It encodes CASSHGTLANYGYTF.

This clonotype was detected a few times. V usage is TRBV20-1 and J usage is TRBJ2-1; the D is unclear. The CDR3 has 13 amino acids. V was shortened by 1 base and J by 2 bases, with 6 bases between the two germline ends. The germline V gene has CDR1 DFQATT and CDR2 SNEGSKA (reference sequence). CDR3: CSARGGPYNEQFF. For the CDR3, the DNA is TGCAGTGCTAGAGGCGGACCCTACAATGAGCAGTTCTTC.

V gene TRBV7-3 combines with J gene TRBJ1-1; 8 bases agree with TRBD1. V shed 3 bases and J 12 bases; nucleotides not matched to a gene: 12. This CDR3 is built from 14 residues. The germline gives CDR1 SGHTA, CDR2 FQGTGA. CDR3 bases: TGTGCCAGCAGCTTTACTGGACAGGGAGCTGGGACTTTCTTT. Protein sequence: CASSFTGQGAGTFF.

V is TRBV11-2 and J is TRBJ2-1; D is unclear. V lost 1 base and J lost 4, with 8 bases in between. CDR1 and CDR2 from the germline V gene are SGHAT and FQNNGV. The CDR3 has 14 residues. CDR3 sequence (DNA): TGTGCCAGCAGCTTAGGCAGCGATTACAATGAGCAGTTCTTC. As protein: CASSLGSDYNEQFF.

This clonotype was observed at least ten times. The V call is TRBV5-1, the J call TRBJ2-1; possible D gene TRBD2, 5 bases. Germline V gene sequence: CDR1 SGHRS, CDR2 YFSETQ. V dropped 4 bases and J dropped 5 bases, with 10 bases sitting between them. The CDR3 has 13 residues. The chain's CDR3 is CASSAGGDNEQFF. The CDR3 DNA reads TGCGCCAGCAGCGCTGGAGGTGACAATGAGCAGTTCTTC.

This clonotype has a handful of counts. CDR3 DNA: TGTGCCAGCAGGGGCGGGGCCACCAATGAGCAGTTCTTC. As protein: CASRGGATNEQFF. V is TRBV6-5 and J is TRBJ2-1; D possibly corresponds to TRBD2 (6 bases). CDR1 is MNHEY, CDR2 SVGAGI, per germline. The V and J ends lost 6 bases and 6 bases respectively, with 12 bases between them. The CDR3 sequence is 13 residues long.

In its sample, this clonotype was seen a few times. The rearrangement links TRBV7-2 to TRBJ1-4, with D possibly TRBD1 on 6 matching bases. Germline loops: CDR1 SGHTA, CDR2 FQGNSA. This CDR3 region has 16 residues. Trimming shortened V by 6 bases and J by 8 bases, and 22 bases separated the two germline ends. The CDR3, as DNA: TGTGCCAGCAGACCTACGGGGGCAAAGCTAGGGGAAAAACTGTTTTTT. It is translated as CASRPTGAKLGEKLFF.